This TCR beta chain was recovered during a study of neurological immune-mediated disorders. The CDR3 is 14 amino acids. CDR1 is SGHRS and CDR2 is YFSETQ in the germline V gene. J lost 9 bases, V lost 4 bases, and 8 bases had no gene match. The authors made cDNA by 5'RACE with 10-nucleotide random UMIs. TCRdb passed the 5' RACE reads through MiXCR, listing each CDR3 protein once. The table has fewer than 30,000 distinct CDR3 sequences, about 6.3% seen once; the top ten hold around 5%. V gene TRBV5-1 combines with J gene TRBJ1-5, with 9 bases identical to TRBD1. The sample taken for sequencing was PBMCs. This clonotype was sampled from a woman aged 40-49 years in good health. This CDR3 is CASSQGQGVGPQHF. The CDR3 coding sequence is TGCGCCAGCAGCCAGGGACAGGGCGTCGGGCCCCAGCATTTT.